This T cell receptor beta chain was identified in a study of T-cell reconstitution after alpha-beta-depleted transplantation in children. Unique molecular identifiers were used to barcode this TCRbeta library. TCRdb redid the calling of the PCR reads with MiXCR, one entry per CDR3 protein. The sample carries fewer than 550,000 distinct CDR3 sequences, 15% to 20% recorded once. This clonotype was counted a few times. As yet, its antigen is unknown. Trimming removed 5 bases from V and 3 bases from J, with 20 bases in between. CDR1 and CDR2 (germline): SGHAT, FQNNGV. CDR3 size: 17 residues. Study results and caveats: When one year had passed after transplant, most T-cell counts and diversity came from newly produced T cells. As was reported, about two months after transplant, alpha-beta T cells came from several hundred expanded graft clones.

The sequencing used PBMCs, mostly from graft donor cells, collected 360 days after TCRalphabeta/CD19-depleted stem cell transplant. The V gene is TRBV11-2, the J gene TRBJ2-1; perhaps TRBD1 as D (6 bases). The sequence was obtained from a boy younger than two who had a stem cell transplant for Wiskott-Aldrich syndrome, so the T cells may come from the graft donor. DNA of the CDR3: TGTGCCAGCAGCCCTATGGGAACAGGGTGGTACTACAATGAGCAGTTCTTC. Translated: CASSPMGTGWYYNEQFF. The whole variable domain, filled in from reference TRBV11-2 and TRBJ2-1, reads EAGVAQSPRYKIIEKRQSVAFWCNPISGHATLYWYQQILGQGPKLLIQFQNNGVVDDSQLPKDRFSAERLKGVDSTLKIQPAKLEDSAVYLCASSPMGTGWYYNEQFFGPGTRLTVL.